Listed below are T cell receptor beta chains from one sample, sequenced in a study of T cell repertoires in aging, cancer and after chemotherapy. TCRdb re-called the multiplex PCR reads with MiXCR, one entry per CDR3 protein. Of around 2,200 distinct CDR3 sequences in the sample, over 40% were seen once. Source material: blood. These receptor sequences come from a human donor with a solid tumor. Each CDR3 is given with its conserved first and last residue. A D gene is named only where the DNA matches it firmly. Clone sizes are given selectively: once, few, many, or a class where the clone is expanded.

j_call	clone_size	v_call	d_call	cdr3_nt	cdr3_aa
TRBJ2-7	-	TRBV7-9	-	TGTGCCAGCAGCTTAAGCGACTCGGGAGAGCAGTACTTC	CASSLSDSGEQYF
TRBJ1-1	-	TRBV7-2	-	TGTGCCAGCAGCTTATTGATGGGAACTGAAGCTTTCTTT	CASSLLMGTEAFF
TRBJ1-1	-	TRBV6-4	-	TGTGCCAGCAGTGCAAGTAGGAACACTGAAGCTTTCTTT	CASSASRNTEAFF
TRBJ2-7	-	TRBV7-2	-	TGTGCCAGCAGCTTAGTATTAGGACTCCCGGTTGGTGAGCAGTACTTC	CASSLVLGLPVGEQYF
TRBJ1-1	few	TRBV30	TRBD1	TGTGCCTGGAGATACAGGGGGATGAGTTGGACTGAAGCTTTCTTT	CAWRYRGMSWTEAFF
TRBJ2-2	-	TRBV7-7	-	TGTGCCAGCAGCTTAGTCGGTCTTCCCGGGGAGCTGTTTTTT	CASSLVGLPGELFF
TRBJ1-4	-	TRBV5-5	-	TGTGCCAGCAGCGACCTCTTTGGCACTAATGAAAAACTGTTTTTT	CASSDLFGTNEKLFF
TRBJ1-3	few	TRBV6-6	-	TGTGCCAGCACTTCGGGCAGCACCATATATTTT	CASTSGSTIYF
TRBJ1-1	-	TRBV6-6	-	TGTGCCAGCAGTCAAGCAGAGAACACTGAAGCTTTCTTT	CASSQAENTEAFF
TRBJ2-1	-	TRBV7-2	-	TGTGCCAGCAGCCGGAGGGGTAGCCCGGACAGCCGGTTCTTC	CASSRRGSPDSRFF
TRBJ1-5	-	TRBV7-6	-	TGTGCCAGCAGCCTCAGGGTGGATCAGCCCCAGCATTTT	CASSLRVDQPQHF
TRBJ1-2	few	TRBV19	-	TGTGCCAGTAGAGGACAGTCCTCTTTTGGCTACACCTTC	CASRGQSSFGYTF
TRBJ1-1	-	TRBV7-2	-	TGTGCCAGCAGCTTACCCCCTAAGGCTGGGGGTGAAGCTTTCTTT	CASSLPPKAGGEAFF
TRBJ1-2	once	TRBV6-1	TRBD1	TGTGCCAGCAGTGAAGGGACAGGGTATTTTAACTATGGCTACACCTTC	CASSEGTGYFNYGYTF
TRBJ1-1	few	TRBV6-5	-	TGTGCCAGCAGGTACGAAGGGCTCAACACTGAAGCTTTCTTT	CASRYEGLNTEAFF
TRBJ2-7	-	TRBV6-5	-	TGTGCCAGCAGTTACTCATCGCTCCCTACAAGACGATACGAGCAGTACTTC	CASSYSSLPTRRYEQYF
TRBJ1-2	few	TRBV6-6	-	TGTGCCAGCAGTTACTCAGCTCTAGGGGTGGGAGAATATGGCTACACCTTC	CASSYSALGVGEYGYTF
TRBJ1-3	-	TRBV30	TRBD1	TGTGCCTGGAGTGTACAGGGGACGCCTGGAAACACCATATATTTT	CAWSVQGTPGNTIYF
TRBJ2-5	-	TRBV20-1	TRBD2	TGCAGTGCTAGAGCCGGGGGGGCTGTTGGAATATACCAAGAGACCCAGTACTTC	CSARAGGAVGIYQETQYF
TRBJ2-7	few	TRBV30	-	TGTGCCTGGAACCGGCGGGGGCGCCTCTACGAGCAGTACTTC	CAWNRRGRLYEQYF
TRBJ1-2	few	TRBV19	-	TGTGCCAGTAGTATCGGGATCGGGCAGATCTATGGCTACACCTTC	CASSIGIGQIYGYTF
TRBJ1-2	-	TRBV21-1	-	TGTGCCAGCATCCCGGACAGACGTAACTATGGCTACACCTTC	CASIPDRRNYGYTF
TRBJ2-7	-	TRBV11-1	TRBD1	TGTGCCAGCAGCTTAGGGGGACAGGGCTCCTACGAGCAGTACTTC	CASSLGGQGSYEQYF
TRBJ2-3	few	TRBV7-2	TRBD2	TGTGCCAGCAGCTTAATTTGGACTAGCGGGGATACGCAGTATTTT	CASSLIWTSGDTQYF
TRBJ2-1	-	TRBV7-2	TRBD2	TGTGCCAGCAGCGCGGGACTAGCGGGAGAGCAGTTCTTC	CASSAGLAGEQFF
TRBJ2-5	-	TRBV7-2	-	TGTGCCAGCAGCCCTGGACCACCAGGGAAGACCCAGTACTTC	CASSPGPPGKTQYF
TRBJ2-7	-	TRBV6-2/TRBV6-3	-	TGTGCCAGCAGCAGAGACTCCTACGAGCAGTACTTC	CASSRDSYEQYF
TRBJ1-2	few	TRBV6-2/TRBV6-3	-	TGTGCCAGCAGTCGACCTCCCGGGGCACCCGGTGGCTACACCTTC	CASSRPPGAPGGYTF
TRBJ1-1	-	TRBV10-3	TRBD1	TGCGCCAGCAGGGGGGATTTGGGCACTGAAGCTTTCTTT	CASRGDLGTEAFF
TRBJ2-1	-	TRBV6-5	TRBD1	TGTGCCAGCAGTTACTCCGGGACAGGGCTACAAGGGGAGCAGTTCTTC	CASSYSGTGLQGEQFF
TRBJ2-7	-	TRBV11-2	TRBD2	TGTGCCAGCAGCCAGACTAGCGGGGGTGGCTACGAGCAGTACTTC	CASSQTSGGGYEQYF
TRBJ2-7	-	TRBV10-3	TRBD2	TGTGCCATCAGTGGGCTAGCGGGCAACTTCTACGAGCAGTACTTC	CAISGLAGNFYEQYF
TRBJ1-5	once	TRBV12-3/TRBV12-4	-	TGTGCCAGCAGTTTCGGTCTCCGGCCCCAGCATTTT	CASSFGLRPQHF
TRBJ1-5	-	TRBV7-2	-	TGTGCCAGCAGCTCGTGGGGGGCTGGACAGCCCCAGCATTTT	CASSSWGAGQPQHF
TRBJ2-7	-	TRBV6-6	TRBD2	TGTGCCAGCAGTAGCGGGAGTGTCGCCGAGCAGTACTTC	CASSSGSVAEQYF
TRBJ1-5	-	TRBV20-1	-	TGCAGTGCTAGAGAGATAGAAGCCGAAAGCCAGCCCCAGCATTTT	CSAREIEAESQPQHF
TRBJ1-1	few	TRBV20-1	TRBD1	TGCAGTGCGGATGACAGGGGATCAGGAGCTTTCTTT	CSADDRGSGAFF
TRBJ2-2	-	TRBV20-1	TRBD1	TGCAGTGCTAGAGTGACAGGGACGAGAACCGGGGAGCTGTTTTTT	CSARVTGTRTGELFF
TRBJ1-4	-	TRBV6-5	TRBD1	TGTGCCAGCAGTCCCCTTTCGGGACAGGGGTCAAGTAATGAAAAACTGTTTTTT	CASSPLSGQGSSNEKLFF
TRBJ2-5	-	TRBV20-1	TRBD2	TGCAGTGCTCCGCGGGGGGGGAGCAAGGCCCAGTACTTC	CSAPRGGSKAQYF
TRBJ2-6	few	TRBV20-1	-	TGCAGTGCTAGAGTCTACTCTGGGGCCAACGTCCTGACTTTC	CSARVYSGANVLTF
TRBJ2-4	-	TRBV18	-	TGTGCCAGCTCGCCAAGACATGCCAAAAACATTCAGTACTTC	CASSPRHAKNIQYF
TRBJ2-3	-	TRBV20-1	-	TGCAGTGCGCCTCGGGCTAGGACAGATACGCAGTATTTT	CSAPRARTDTQYF
TRBJ1-6	-	TRBV6-6	-	TGTGCCACCGGGACCCCAGGCGATTCACCCCTCCACTTT	CATGTPGDSPLHF
TRBJ2-7	few	TRBV20-1	TRBD2	TGCAGTGCTTCGGGTGATAGCGGGAGGAACTCCTACGAGCAGTACTTC	CSASGDSGRNSYEQYF
TRBJ2-7	-	TRBV6-1	-	TGTGCCAGCAGGGCTGACGAGAGGGGCTACGAGCAGTACTTC	CASRADERGYEQYF
TRBJ1-5	few	TRBV7-6	TRBD1	TGTGCCAGCAGCTTAGATTCAGGGGGGGCTCAGCCCCAGCATTTT	CASSLDSGGAQPQHF
TRBJ1-2	few	TRBV6-4	-	TGTGCCAGCAGTGACGGGGAACGATCATCTGGCTACACCTTC	CASSDGERSSGYTF
TRBJ1-1	once	TRBV6-5	TRBD1	TGTGCCAGCAGTTACTTTAGGTTTCGGACAGGAGGAAACACTGAAGCTTTCTTT	CASSYFRFRTGGNTEAFF
TRBJ2-7	few	TRBV6-2/TRBV6-3	-	TGTGCCAGCAGGATTCGGGGGTTGGACGAGCAGTACTTC	CASRIRGLDEQYF
TRBJ2-7	-	TRBV7-2	TRBD1	TGTGCCAGCAGCCCCAACAGGGACAGGCCTTCGTACTTC	CASSPNRDRPSYF